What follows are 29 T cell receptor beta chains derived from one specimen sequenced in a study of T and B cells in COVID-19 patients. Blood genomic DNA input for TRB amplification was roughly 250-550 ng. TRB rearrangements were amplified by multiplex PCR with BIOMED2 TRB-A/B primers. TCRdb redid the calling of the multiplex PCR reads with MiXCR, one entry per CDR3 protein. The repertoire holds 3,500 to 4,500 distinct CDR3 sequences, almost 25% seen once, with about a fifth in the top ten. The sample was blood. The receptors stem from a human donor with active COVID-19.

In DNA, the CDR3 is TGTGCCAGTACCCGACTAGCGGACTCCTACGAGCAGTACTTC. The encoded protein is CASTRLADSYEQYF. The chain combines TRBV19 with TRBJ2-7; 9 bases are shared with TRBD2. The CDR3 totals 14 residues. CDR1 is LNHDA, CDR2 SQIVND, per germline (reference sequence). Germline trimming cut 7 bases from V and 0 bases from J; bases unmatched to any gene: 4.

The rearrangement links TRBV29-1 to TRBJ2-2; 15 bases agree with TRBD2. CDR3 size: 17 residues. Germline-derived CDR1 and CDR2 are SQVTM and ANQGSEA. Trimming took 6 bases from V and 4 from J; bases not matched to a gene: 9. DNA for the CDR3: TGCAGCGTCCAAGGGGGACTAGCGGGAGGCCCCACCGGGGAGCTGTTTTTT. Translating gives CSVQGGLAGGPTGELFF.

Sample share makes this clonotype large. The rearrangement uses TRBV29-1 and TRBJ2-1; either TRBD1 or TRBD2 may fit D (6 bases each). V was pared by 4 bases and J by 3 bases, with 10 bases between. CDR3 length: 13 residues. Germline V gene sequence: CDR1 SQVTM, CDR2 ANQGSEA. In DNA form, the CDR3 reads TGCAGCGTTGTAGGGGGGAGCTACAATGAGCAGTTCTTC. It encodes CSVVGGSYNEQFF.

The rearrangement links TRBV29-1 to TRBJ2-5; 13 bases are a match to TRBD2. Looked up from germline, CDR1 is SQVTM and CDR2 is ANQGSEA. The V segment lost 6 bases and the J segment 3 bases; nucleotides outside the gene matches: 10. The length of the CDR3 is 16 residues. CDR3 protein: CSVTGTSGIQEETQYF. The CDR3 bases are TGCAGCGTCACCGGGACTAGCGGGATACAGGAAGAGACCCAGTACTTC.

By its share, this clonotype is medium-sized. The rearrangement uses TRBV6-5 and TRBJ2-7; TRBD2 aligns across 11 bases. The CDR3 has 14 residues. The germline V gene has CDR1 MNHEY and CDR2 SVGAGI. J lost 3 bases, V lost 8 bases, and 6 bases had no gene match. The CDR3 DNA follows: TGTGCCAGCTCTACTAGCGGGAGTTACTACGAGCAGTACTTC. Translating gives CASSTSGSYYEQYF.

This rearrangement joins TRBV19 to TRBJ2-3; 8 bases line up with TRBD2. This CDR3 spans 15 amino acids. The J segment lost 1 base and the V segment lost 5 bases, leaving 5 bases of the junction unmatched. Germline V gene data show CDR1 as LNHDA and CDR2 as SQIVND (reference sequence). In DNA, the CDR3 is TGTGCCAGTAGTCCGCTAGCGGGTGGCACAGATACGCAGTATTTT. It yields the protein CASSPLAGGTDTQYF.

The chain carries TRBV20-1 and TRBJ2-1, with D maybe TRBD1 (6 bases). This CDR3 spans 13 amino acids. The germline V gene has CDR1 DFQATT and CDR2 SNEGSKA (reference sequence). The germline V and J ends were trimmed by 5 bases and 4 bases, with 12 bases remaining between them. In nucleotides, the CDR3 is TGCAGTGCTTCGCGGACAGATTACAATGAGCAGTTCTTC. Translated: CSASRTDYNEQFF.

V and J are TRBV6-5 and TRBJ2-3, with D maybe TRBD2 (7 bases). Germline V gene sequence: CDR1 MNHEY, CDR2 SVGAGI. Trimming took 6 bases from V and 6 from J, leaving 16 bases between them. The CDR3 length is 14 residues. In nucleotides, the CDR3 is TGTGCCAGCAGGGGAGGGGGGTTGGAGGATACGCAGTATTTT. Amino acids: CASRGGGLEDTQYF.

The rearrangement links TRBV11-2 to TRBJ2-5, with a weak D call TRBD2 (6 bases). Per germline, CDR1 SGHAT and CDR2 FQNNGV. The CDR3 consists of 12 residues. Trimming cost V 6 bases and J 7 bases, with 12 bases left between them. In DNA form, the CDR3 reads TGTGCCAGCAGGAGGGACTTAGGGACCCAGTACTTC. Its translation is CASRRDLGTQYF.

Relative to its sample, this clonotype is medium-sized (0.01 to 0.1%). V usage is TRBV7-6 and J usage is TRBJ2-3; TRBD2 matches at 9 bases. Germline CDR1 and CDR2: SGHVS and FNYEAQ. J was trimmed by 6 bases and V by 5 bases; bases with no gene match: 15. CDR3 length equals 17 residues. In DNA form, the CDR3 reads TGTGCCAGCAGCCGATTTAGACTAGCGGCGGGGGAGGATACGCAGTATTTT. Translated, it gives CASSRFRLAAGEDTQYF.

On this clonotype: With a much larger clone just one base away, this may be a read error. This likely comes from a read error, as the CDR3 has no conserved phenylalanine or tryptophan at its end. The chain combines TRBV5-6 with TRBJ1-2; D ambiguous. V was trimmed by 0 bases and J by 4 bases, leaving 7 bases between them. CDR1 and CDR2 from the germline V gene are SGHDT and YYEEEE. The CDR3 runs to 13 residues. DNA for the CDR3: TGTGCCAGCAGCTTGGACAGACGCTATGGCTACACCTTA. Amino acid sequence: CASSLDRRYGYTL.

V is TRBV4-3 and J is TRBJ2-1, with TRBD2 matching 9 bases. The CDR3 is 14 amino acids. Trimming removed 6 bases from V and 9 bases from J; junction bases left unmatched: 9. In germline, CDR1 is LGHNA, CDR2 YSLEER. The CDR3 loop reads CASSRWTSDGEQFF. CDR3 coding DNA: TGCGCCAGCAGTCGATGGACTAGCGATGGTGAGCAGTTCTTC.

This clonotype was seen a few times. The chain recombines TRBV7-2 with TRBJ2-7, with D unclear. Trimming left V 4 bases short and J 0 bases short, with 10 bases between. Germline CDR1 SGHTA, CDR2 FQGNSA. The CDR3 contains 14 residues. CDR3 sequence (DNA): TGTGCCAGCAGCTCTTGGGTTAGCTCCTACGAGCAGTACTTC. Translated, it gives CASSSWVSSYEQYF.

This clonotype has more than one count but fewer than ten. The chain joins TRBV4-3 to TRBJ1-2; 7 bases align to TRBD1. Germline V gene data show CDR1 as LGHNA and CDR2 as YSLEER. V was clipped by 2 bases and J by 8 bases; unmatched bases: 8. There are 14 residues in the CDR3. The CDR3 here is CASSQSVTGVGYTF. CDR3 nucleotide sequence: TGCGCCAGCAGCCAATCGGTCACAGGGGTAGGCTACACCTTC.

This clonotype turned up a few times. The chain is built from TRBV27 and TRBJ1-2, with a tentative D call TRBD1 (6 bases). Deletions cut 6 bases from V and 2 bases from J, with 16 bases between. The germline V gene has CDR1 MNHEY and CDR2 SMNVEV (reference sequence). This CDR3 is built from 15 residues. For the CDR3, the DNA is TGTGCCAGCAGCATCAACCGGGACAACAACTATGGCTACACCTTC. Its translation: CASSINRDNNYGYTF.

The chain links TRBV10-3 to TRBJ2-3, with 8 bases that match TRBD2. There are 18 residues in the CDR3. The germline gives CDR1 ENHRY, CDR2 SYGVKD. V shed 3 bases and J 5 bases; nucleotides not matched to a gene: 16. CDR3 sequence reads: CAISDPGEGLGVRDTQYF. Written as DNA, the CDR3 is TGTGCCATCAGTGATCCGGGGGAGGGACTAGGCGTTAGAGATACGCAGTATTTT.

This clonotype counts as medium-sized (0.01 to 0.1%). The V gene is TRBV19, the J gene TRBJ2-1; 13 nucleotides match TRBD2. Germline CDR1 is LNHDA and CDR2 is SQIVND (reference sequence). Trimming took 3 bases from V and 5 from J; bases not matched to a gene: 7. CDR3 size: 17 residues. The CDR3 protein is CASSINSGTSGDNEQFF. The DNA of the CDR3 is TGTGCCAGTAGTATTAATTCCGGGACTAGCGGGGACAATGAGCAGTTCTTC.

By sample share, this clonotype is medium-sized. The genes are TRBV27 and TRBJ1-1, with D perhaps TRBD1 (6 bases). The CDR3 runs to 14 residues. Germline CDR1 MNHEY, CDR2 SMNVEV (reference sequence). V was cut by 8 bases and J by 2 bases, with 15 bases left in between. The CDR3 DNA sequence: TGTGCCAGCGGTGTTTGGGGGGCAAACACTGAAGCTTTCTTT. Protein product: CASGVWGANTEAFF.

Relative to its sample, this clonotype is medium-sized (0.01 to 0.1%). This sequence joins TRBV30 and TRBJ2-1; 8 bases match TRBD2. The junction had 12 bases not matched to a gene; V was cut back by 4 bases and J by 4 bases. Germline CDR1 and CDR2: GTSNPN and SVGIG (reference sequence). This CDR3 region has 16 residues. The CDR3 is CAWTQAGAGSYNEQFF. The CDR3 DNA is TGTGCCTGGACTCAAGCGGGAGCTGGATCTTACAATGAGCAGTTCTTC.

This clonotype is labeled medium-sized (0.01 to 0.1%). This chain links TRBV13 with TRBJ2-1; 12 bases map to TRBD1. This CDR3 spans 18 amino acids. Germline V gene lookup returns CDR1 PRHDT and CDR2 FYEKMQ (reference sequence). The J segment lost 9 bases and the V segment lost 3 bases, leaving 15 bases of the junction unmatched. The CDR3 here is CASSFGLDGDRGLGEQFF. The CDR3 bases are TGTGCCAGCAGCTTCGGGCTCGATGGGGACAGGGGGCTCGGTGAGCAGTTCTTC.

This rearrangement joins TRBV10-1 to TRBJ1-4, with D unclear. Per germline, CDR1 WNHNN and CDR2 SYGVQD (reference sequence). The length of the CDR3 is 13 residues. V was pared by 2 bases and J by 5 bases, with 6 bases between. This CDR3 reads CASSETPNEKLFF. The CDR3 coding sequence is TGCGCCAGCAGTGAGACACCAAATGAAAAACTGTTTTTT.

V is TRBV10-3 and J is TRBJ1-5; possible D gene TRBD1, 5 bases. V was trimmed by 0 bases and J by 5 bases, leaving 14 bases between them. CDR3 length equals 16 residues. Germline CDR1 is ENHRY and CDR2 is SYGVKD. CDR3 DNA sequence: TGTGCCATCAGTGAGTCGGACATCCGGGGGTATCAGCCCCAGCATTTT. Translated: CAISESDIRGYQPQHF.

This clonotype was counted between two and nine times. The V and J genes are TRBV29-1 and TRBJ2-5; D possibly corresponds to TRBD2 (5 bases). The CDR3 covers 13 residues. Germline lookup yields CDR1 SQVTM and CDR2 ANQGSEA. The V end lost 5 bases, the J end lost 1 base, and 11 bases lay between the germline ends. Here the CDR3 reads CSVRGEGQETQYF. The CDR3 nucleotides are TGCAGCGTTCGGGGAGAGGGCCAAGAGACCCAGTACTTC. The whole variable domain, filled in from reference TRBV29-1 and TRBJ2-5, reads SAVISQKPSRDICQRGTSLTIQCQVDSQVTMMFWYRQQPGQSLTLIATANQGSEATYESGFVIDKFPISRPNLTFSTLTVSNMSPEDSSIYLCSVRGEGQETQYFGPGTRLLVL.

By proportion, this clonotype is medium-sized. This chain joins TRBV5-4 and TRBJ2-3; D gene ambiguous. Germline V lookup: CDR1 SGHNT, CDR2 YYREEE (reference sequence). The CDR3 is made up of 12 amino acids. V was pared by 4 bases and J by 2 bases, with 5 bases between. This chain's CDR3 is CASSLFTDTQYF. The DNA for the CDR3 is TGTGCCAGCAGCCTCTTCACAGATACGCAGTATTTT. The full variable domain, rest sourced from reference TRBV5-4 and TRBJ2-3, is ETGVTQSPTHLIKTRGQQVTLRCSSQSGHNTVSWYQQALGQGPQFIFQYYREEENGRGNFPPRFSGLQFPNYSSELNVNALELDDSALYLCASSLFTDTQYFGPGTRLTVL.

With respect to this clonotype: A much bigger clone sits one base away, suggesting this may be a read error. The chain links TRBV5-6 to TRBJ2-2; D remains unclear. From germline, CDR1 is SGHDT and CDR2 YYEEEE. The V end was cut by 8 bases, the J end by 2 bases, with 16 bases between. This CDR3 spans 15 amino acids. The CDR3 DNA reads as TGTGCCAGAAGCCGGGCAGCGCTTAACACCGGGGAGCTGTTTTTT. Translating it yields CARSRAALNTGELFF.

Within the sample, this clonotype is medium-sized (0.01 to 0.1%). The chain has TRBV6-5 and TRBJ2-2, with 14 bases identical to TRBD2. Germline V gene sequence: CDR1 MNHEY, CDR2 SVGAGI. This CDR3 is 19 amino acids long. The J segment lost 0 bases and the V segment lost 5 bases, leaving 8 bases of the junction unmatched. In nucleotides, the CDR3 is TGTGCCAGCAGTCGTCGACTAGCGGGAGGGCTGGCGAACACCGGGGAGCTGTTTTTT. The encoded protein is CASSRRLAGGLANTGELFF.

In DNA, the CDR3 is TGTGCCACCAGCAGAGATCCGGGACAGGGGTATGGCTACACCTTC. It is translated as CATSRDPGQGYGYTF. The chain links TRBV15 to TRBJ1-2, with 10 bases matching TRBD1. The CDR3 covers 15 residues. The germline V gene has CDR1 LNHNV and CDR2 YYDKDF (reference sequence). The V and J ends lost 0 bases and 5 bases, in that order; junction bases with no gene match: 3.

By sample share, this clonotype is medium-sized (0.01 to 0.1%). CDR3 in amino acids: CASSRERGETQYF. CDR3 sequence (DNA): TGTGCCAGCAGCAGGGAGAGGGGTGAGACCCAGTACTTC. The chain couples TRBV6-4 to TRBJ2-5; D might be TRBD1 or TRBD2, each matching 5 bases. The CDR3 covers 13 residues. Trimming took off 6 bases at V and 5 bases at J, with 13 bases between the two ends. Germline V CDR1 and CDR2: MRHNA, SNTAGT.

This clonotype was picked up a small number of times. The CDR3 protein is CSARSGGLVQPQHF. CDR3 sequence (DNA): TGCAGTGCAAGGTCAGGGGGCTTAGTTCAGCCCCAGCATTTT. The chain joins TRBV20-1 to TRBJ1-5, with 8 bases identical to TRBD1. V lost 6 bases to trimming and J lost 6 bases; unmatched junction nucleotides: 10. Germline CDR1 is DFQATT and CDR2 is SNEGSKA (reference sequence). The CDR3 length is 14 residues.